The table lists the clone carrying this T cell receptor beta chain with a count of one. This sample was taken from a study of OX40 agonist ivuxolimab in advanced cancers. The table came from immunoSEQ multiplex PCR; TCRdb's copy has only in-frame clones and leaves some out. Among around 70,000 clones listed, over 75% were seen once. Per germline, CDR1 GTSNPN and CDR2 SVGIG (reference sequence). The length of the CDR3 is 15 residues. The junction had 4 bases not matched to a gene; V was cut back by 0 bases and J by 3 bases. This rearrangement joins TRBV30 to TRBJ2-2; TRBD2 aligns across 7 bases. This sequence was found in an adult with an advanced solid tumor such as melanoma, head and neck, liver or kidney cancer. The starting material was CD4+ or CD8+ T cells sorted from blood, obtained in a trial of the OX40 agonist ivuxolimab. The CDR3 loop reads CAWSVAGADTGELFF. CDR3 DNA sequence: TGTGCCTGGAGTGTGGCGGGAGCGGACACCGGGGAGCTGTTTTTT.